One sample yielded the 21 T cell receptor beta chains listed below, sequenced in a study of blood T cell repertoires in COVID-19. The assay was immunoSEQ multiplex PCR, and TCRdb's table has in-frame clones only and misses some. Of roughly 670,000 clones in the sample, about nine tenths are singletons; the top ten hold approximately 0.3%. The sample comprised peripheral blood. The receptors originated from a woman younger than 35 with acute or convalescent COVID-19.

Written as DNA, the CDR3 is TGTGCCAGCAGTGCCAGTTATAGCAATCAGCCCCAGCATTTT. It codes for CASSASYSNQPQHF. The rearrangement uses TRBV6-4 and TRBJ1-5; no definite D call. The germline V gene has CDR1 MRHNA and CDR2 SNTAGT. V dropped 4 bases and J dropped 0 bases, with 7 bases sitting between them. The CDR3 covers 14 residues.

CDR3 in DNA: TGTGCCAGCAAGGGGACACCGACCCGTGAGCAGTACTTC. Its protein product is CASKGTPTREQYF. This rearrangement joins TRBV6-5 to TRBJ2-7, with a possible D match to TRBD1 (6 bases). This CDR3 region has 13 residues. V lost 7 bases and J 7 bases, leaving 17 bases between the germline ends. Germline V lookup: CDR1 MNHEY, CDR2 SVGAGI.

This sequence joins TRBV2 and TRBJ2-1; 8 bases are shared with TRBD2. V gave up 7 bases and J gave up 2 bases; unmatched junction bases: 10. This CDR3 comprises 16 residues. Germline V CDR1 and CDR2: SNHLY, FYNNEI. The CDR3 region has the DNA TGTGCCAGCACCATTCTAGCGGGTACAACCTACAATGAGCAGTTCTTC. Amino acids: CASTILAGTTYNEQFF.

The chain uses TRBV11-2 and TRBJ2-1, with 16 bases fitting TRBD2. The CDR3 loop spans 16 amino acids. With V trimmed by 6 bases and J by 4 bases, 3 bases remained unmatched. The germline V gene has CDR1 SGHAT and CDR2 FQNNGV. The CDR3 sequence: CASRGLAGGQYNEQFF. CDR3 sequence (DNA): TGTGCCAGCAGGGGACTAGCGGGGGGGCAGTACAATGAGCAGTTCTTC.

This clone was counted a single time. The chain is built from TRBV3-1 (or the pseudogene TRBV3-2) and TRBJ1-2; D may be TRBD1 (6 bases). This CDR3 comprises 15 residues. Trimming removed 1 base at V and 4 bases at J, with 13 bases between. Germline CDR1 LGHDT, CDR2 YNNKEL (reference sequence). For the CDR3, the DNA is TGTGCCAGCAGCCAAGTCCGGGGGGGGGCCTATGGCTACACCTTC. This sequence encodes CASSQVRGGAYGYTF.

V and J are TRBV19 and TRBJ2-7; 7 bases line up with TRBD1. Trimming at V came to 2 bases and at J to 3 bases, leaving 1 base not matched to a gene. The CDR3 sequence is 13 residues long. CDR1 is LNHDA and CDR2 is SQIVND in the germline V gene (reference sequence). CDR3 in amino acids: CASSIYRGYEQYF. Written as DNA, the CDR3 is TGTGCCAGTAGTATATACAGGGGCTACGAGCAGTACTTC.

The rearrangement joins TRBV30 to TRBJ2-7; weak D call: TRBD2 (5 bases). Trimming pared 1 base from V and 6 bases from J, leaving 7 bases between. This CDR3 comprises 11 residues. Per the germline V gene, CDR1 is GTSNPN and CDR2 is SVGIG (reference sequence). CDR3 sequence: CAWSAGFEQYF. CDR3 bases: TGTGCCTGGAGTGCGGGGTTCGAGCAGTACTTC.

The chain employs TRBV5-4 and TRBJ1-5, with a tentative D call TRBD1 (6 bases). CDR3 length equals 20 residues. Trimming stripped 4 bases from V and 0 bases from J, with 26 bases between. Germline CDR1 SGHNT, CDR2 YYREEE (reference sequence). This chain's CDR3 is CASSIPKQGGWVYSNQPQHF. CDR3 coding DNA: TGTGCCAGCAGCATACCAAAACAGGGAGGGTGGGTATATAGCAATCAGCCCCAGCATTTT. The full variable domain, rest sourced from reference TRBV5-4 and TRBJ1-5, is ETGVTQSPTHLIKTRGQQVTLRCSSQSGHNTVSWYQQALGQGPQFIFQYYREEENGRGNFPPRFSGLQFPNYSSELNVNALELDDSALYLCASSIPKQGGWVYSNQPQHFGDGTRLSIL.

This clone was seen a single time. The germline gene is not matched at one end of the junction; a read error may be the cause. The rearrangement joins TRBV9 to TRBJ2-1; 9 bases map to TRBD1. Per germline, CDR1 SGDLS and CDR2 YYNGEE. The CDR3 contains 15 residues. The CDR3 DNA sequence: TGTGCCAGCAGCTCCGGGACAGGGTTAAATAGTGAGGAGTTCTTC. Its protein product is CASSSGTGLNSEEFF. The full variable domain, with the rest looked up from reference TRBV9 and TRBJ2-1, is DSGVTQTPKHLITATGQRVTLRCSPRSGDLSVYWYQQSLDQGLQFLIQYYNGEERAKGNILERFSAQQFPDLHSELNLSSLELGDSALYFCASSSGTGLNSEEFFGPGTRLTVL.

This chain connects TRBV28 to TRBJ2-7; TRBD2 is a possible D gene (6 bases). Trimming took off 2 bases at V and 5 bases at J, with 22 bases between the two ends. The CDR3 has 17 residues. Germline V lookup: CDR1 MDHEN, CDR2 SYDVKM. The CDR3: CASSLRERGASFNEQYF. In DNA form, the CDR3 reads TGTGCCAGCAGTTTACGTGAACGCGGGGCATCTTTCAACGAGCAGTACTTC.

The chain recombines TRBV6-2 or TRBV6-3 with TRBJ1-4; a possible D gene is TRBD1 (6 bases). Germline CDR1 is MNHEY and CDR2 is SVGEGT. The CDR3 covers 14 residues. V dropped 5 bases and J dropped 4 bases, with 11 bases sitting between them. The CDR3: CASSSRGLNEKLFF. CDR3 sequence (DNA): TGTGCCAGCAGTAGCAGGGGCCTTAATGAAAAACTGTTTTTT.

There are a few counts of this clone. The chain employs TRBV9 and TRBJ1-1; D gene unclear. The germline gives CDR1 SGDLS, CDR2 YYNGEE. Trimming took off 1 base at V and 6 bases at J, with 13 bases between the two ends. The CDR3 is 14 amino acids. CDR3 sequence (DNA): TGTGCCAGCAGCGTATGGGCGGGTCGGGCTGAAGCTTTCTTT. Residues: CASSVWAGRAEAFF.

V usage is TRBV9 and J usage is TRBJ1-2; 12 bases align to TRBD1. Germline V gene lookup returns CDR1 SGDLS and CDR2 YYNGEE. Germline trimming cut 3 bases from V and 7 bases from J; bases unmatched to any gene: 7. This CDR3 spans 15 amino acids. The CDR3 reads CASSAPGQGAIGYTF. The CDR3 DNA is TGTGCCAGCAGCGCTCCGGGACAGGGGGCGATTGGCTACACCTTC.

This chain links TRBV27 with TRBJ1-2, with D uncertain. This CDR3 contains 15 residues. Germline CDR1 and CDR2: MNHEY and SMNVEV (reference sequence). The ends were cut back, 5 bases at V and 3 bases at J, with 16 bases in the middle. The DNA of the CDR3 is TGTGCCAGCAGTCCCGAGACGAGGAGCTACTATGGCTACACCTTC. Translating it yields CASSPETRSYYGYTF.

The chain couples TRBV18 to TRBJ1-1, with 12 nucleotides matching TRBD1. The CDR3 is 18 residues long. V lost 4 bases and J lost 5; bases outside the gene matches: 14. Germline assignment: CDR1 KGHSH and CDR2 LQKENI. The DNA of the CDR3 is TGTGCCAGCTCACTAAAAGGGACAGGGGGCGTTGGTTCAACTGAAGCTTTCTTT. Translated: CASSLKGTGGVGSTEAFF.

The chain has TRBV9 and TRBJ1-3; TRBD1 is a possible D gene (5 bases). Germline CDR1 reads SGDLS; CDR2 reads YYNGEE. The CDR3 contains 13 residues. V was shortened by 3 bases and J by 8 bases, with 12 bases between the two germline ends. Here the CDR3 reads CASSAGHPDTIYF. In DNA form, the CDR3 reads TGTGCCAGCAGCGCCGGACACCCGGACACCATATATTTT.

The rearrangement joins TRBV29-1 to TRBJ1-5; TRBD1 agrees at 9 bases. This CDR3 region has 17 residues. CDR1 is SQVTM and CDR2 is ANQGSEA in the germline V gene. V lost 4 bases to trimming and J lost 5 bases; unmatched junction nucleotides: 15. Here the CDR3 reads CSVVLGPGQGNYQPQHF. CDR3 in DNA: TGCAGCGTTGTATTGGGGCCGGGACAGGGAAACTATCAGCCCCAGCATTTT.

In its sample, this clone was seen a few times. The V call is TRBV4-3, the J call TRBJ1-6; D might be TRBD1 (5 bases). The germline V and J ends were trimmed by 0 bases and 10 bases, with 13 bases remaining between them. CDR1 is LGHNA and CDR2 is YSLEER in the germline V gene. This CDR3 region has 15 residues. CDR3 sequence reads: CASSQDWGDGSPLHF. The CDR3 DNA sequence: TGCGCCAGCAGCCAAGATTGGGGGGATGGATCACCCCTCCACTTT.

The rearrangement uses TRBV2 and TRBJ1-5; 11 bases agree with TRBD1. This CDR3 comprises 12 residues. CDR1 SNHLY and CDR2 FYNNEI come from the germline V gene. With 8 bases clipped from V and 6 bases from J, the junction kept 0 bases outside the gene matches. CDR3 loop: CASGTGGQPQHF. Written as DNA, the CDR3 is TGTGCCAGCGGGACAGGGGGTCAGCCCCAGCATTTT.

The chain recombines TRBV7-6 with TRBJ2-7; 10 bases are a match to TRBD1. V shed 5 bases, J shed 2 bases, and the junction held 3 bases outside the gene matches. Looked up from germline, CDR1 is SGHVS and CDR2 is FNYEAQ. The CDR3 is 14 amino acids. CDR3 residues: CASSLGTGAYEQYF. The CDR3 nucleotides read TGTGCCAGCAGCCTGGGGACAGGGGCCTACGAGCAGTACTTC.

This clone has just a few counts. The chain is built from TRBV7-3 and TRBJ1-1; TRBD1 might be the D (6 bases). There are 16 residues in the CDR3. V shed 5 bases and J shed 4 bases, with 20 bases lying between them. Germline-derived CDR1 and CDR2 are SGHTA and FQGTGA. The DNA for the CDR3 is TGTGCCAGCAGCCAGTCAGGGGCGCCGGGGAGCACTGAAGCTTTCTTT. Encoded protein: CASSQSGAPGSTEAFF.